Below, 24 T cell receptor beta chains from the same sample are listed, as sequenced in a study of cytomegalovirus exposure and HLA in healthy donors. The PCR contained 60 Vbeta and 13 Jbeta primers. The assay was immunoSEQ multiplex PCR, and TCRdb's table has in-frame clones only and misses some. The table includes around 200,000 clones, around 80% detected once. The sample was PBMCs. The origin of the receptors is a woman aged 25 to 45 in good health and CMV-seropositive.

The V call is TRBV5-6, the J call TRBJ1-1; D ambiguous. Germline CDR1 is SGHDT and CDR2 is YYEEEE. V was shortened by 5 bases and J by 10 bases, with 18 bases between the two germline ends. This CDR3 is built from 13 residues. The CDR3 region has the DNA TGTGCCAGCAGACCAGCGCGGGCTTCAGGAGCTTTCTTT. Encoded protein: CASRPARASGAFF.

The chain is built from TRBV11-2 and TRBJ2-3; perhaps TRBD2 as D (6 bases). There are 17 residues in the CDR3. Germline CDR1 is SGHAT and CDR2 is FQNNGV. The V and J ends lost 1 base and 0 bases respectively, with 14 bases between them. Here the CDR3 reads CASSLVGWRGSTDTQYF. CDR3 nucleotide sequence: TGTGCCAGCAGCTTAGTAGGGTGGCGGGGTAGCACAGATACGCAGTATTTT.

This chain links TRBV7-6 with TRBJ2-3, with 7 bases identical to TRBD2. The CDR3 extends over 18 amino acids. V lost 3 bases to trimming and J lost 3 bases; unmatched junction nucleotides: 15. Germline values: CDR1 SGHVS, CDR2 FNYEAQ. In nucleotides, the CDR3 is TGTGCCAGCAGCTTCCCCGGGACTACCCCCTGGGAAACAGATACGCAGTATTTT. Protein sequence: CASSFPGTTPWETDTQYF.

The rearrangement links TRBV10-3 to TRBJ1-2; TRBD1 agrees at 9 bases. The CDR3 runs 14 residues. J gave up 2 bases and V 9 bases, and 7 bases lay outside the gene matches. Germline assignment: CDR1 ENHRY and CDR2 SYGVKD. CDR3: CAISTGQGNYGYTF. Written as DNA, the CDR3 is TGTGCCATTTCCACCGGACAGGGGAACTATGGCTACACCTTC.

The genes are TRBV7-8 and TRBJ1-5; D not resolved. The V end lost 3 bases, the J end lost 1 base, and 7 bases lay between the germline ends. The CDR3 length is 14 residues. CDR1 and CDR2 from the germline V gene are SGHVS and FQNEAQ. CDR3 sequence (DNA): TGTGCCAGCAGCTTCTGGCAGAGCAATCAGCCCCAGCATTTT. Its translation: CASSFWQSNQPQHF. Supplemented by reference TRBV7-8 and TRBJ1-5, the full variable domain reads GAGVSQSPRYKVAKRGQDVALRCDPISGHVSLFWYQQALGQGPEFLTYFQNEAQLDKSGLPSDRFFAERPEGSVSTLKIQRTQQEDSAVYLCASSFWQSNQPQHFGDGTRLSIL.

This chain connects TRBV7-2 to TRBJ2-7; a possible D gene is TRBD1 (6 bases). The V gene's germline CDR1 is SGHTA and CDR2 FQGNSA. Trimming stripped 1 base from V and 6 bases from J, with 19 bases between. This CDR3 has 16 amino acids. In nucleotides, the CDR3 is TGTGCCAGCAGCTTAGGGCTAAACAGGGATTTGGGCGAGCAGTACTTC. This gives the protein CASSLGLNRDLGEQYF.

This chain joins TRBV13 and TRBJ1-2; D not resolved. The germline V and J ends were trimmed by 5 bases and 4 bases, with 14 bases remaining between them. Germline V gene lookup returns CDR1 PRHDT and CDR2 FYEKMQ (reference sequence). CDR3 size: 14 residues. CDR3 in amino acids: CASSPAGSIYGYTF. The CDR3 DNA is TGTGCCAGCAGCCCAGCCGGGAGCATCTATGGCTACACCTTC. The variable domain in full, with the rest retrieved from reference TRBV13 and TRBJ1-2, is AAGVIQSPRHLIKEKRETATLKCYPIPRHDTVYWYQQGPGQDPQFLISFYEKMQSDKGSIPDRFSAQQFSDYHSELNMSSLELGDSALYFCASSPAGSIYGYTFGSGTRLTVV.

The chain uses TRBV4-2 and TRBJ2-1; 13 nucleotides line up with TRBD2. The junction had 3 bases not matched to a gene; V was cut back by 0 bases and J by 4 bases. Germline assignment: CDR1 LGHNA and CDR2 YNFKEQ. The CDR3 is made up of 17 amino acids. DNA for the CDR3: TGTGCCAGCAGCCAAGATGTGACTAGCGGGAGGTACAATGAGCAGTTCTTC. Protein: CASSQDVTSGRYNEQFF.

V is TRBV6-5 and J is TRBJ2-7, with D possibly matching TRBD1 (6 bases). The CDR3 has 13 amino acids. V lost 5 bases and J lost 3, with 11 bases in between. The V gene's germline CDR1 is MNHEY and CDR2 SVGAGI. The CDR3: CASSPGQLYEQYF. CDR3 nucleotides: TGTGCCAGCAGTCCGGGACAACTCTACGAGCAGTACTTC.

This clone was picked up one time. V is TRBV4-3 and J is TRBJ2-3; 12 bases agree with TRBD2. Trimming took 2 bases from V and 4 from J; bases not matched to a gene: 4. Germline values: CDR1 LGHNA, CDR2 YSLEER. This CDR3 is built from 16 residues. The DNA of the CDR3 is TGCGCCAGCAGCCAACTAGCGGGGGGGCTGGCAGATACGCAGTATTTT. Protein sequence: CASSQLAGGLADTQYF.

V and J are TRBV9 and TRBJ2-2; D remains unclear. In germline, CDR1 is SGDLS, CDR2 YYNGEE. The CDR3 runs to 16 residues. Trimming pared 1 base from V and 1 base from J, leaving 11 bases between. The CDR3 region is CASSVTETQNTGELFF. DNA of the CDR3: TGTGCCAGCAGCGTAACGGAGACCCAGAACACCGGGGAGCTGTTTTTT.

The CDR3 DNA follows: TGTGCCAGCAGCTCCTTGTTGGGACAGGGGGTGAGCAATCAGCCCCAGCATTTT. Its protein product is CASSSLLGQGVSNQPQHF. This rearrangement joins TRBV7-2 to TRBJ1-5, with TRBD1 matching 11 bases. CDR1 and CDR2 (germline): SGHTA, FQGNSA. The CDR3 extends over 18 amino acids. Losses at the gene ends were 4 bases for V and 1 base for J; bases not matched to a gene: 9.

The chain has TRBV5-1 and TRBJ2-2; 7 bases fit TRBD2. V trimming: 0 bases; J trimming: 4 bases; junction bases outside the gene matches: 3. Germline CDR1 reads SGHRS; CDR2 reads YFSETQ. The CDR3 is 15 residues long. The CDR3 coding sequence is TGCGCCAGCAGCTTGGATGGGGAGGGCACCGGGGAGCTGTTTTTT. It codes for CASSLDGEGTGELFF. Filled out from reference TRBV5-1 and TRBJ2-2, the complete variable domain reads KAGVTQTPRYLIKTRGQQVTLSCSPISGHRSVSWYQQTPGQGLQFLFEYFSETQRNKGNFPGRFSGRQFSNSRSEMNVSTLELGDSALYLCASSLDGEGTGELFFGEGSRLTVL.

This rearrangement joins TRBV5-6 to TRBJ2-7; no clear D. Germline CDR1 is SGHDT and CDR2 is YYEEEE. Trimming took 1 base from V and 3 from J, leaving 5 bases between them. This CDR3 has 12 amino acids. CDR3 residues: CASSLTGYEQYF. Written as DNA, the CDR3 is TGTGCCAGCAGCTTGACTGGCTACGAGCAGTACTTC.

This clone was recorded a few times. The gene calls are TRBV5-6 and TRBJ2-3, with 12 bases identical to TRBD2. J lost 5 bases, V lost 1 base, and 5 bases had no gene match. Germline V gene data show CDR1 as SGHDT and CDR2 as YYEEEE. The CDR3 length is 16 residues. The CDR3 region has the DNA TGTGCCAGCAGCTTGTCTAGCGGGAGGGCCAAAGATACGCAGTATTTT. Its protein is CASSLSSGRAKDTQYF.

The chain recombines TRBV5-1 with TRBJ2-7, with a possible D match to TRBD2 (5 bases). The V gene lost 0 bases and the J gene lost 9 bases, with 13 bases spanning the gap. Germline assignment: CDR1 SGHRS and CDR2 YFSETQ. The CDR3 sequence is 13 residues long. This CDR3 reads CASSLAGVGGQYF. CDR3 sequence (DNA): TGCGCCAGCAGCTTGGCCGGGGTGGGCGGGCAGTACTTC. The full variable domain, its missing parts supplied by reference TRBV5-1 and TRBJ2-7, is KAGVTQTPRYLIKTRGQQVTLSCSPISGHRSVSWYQQTPGQGLQFLFEYFSETQRNKGNFPGRFSGRQFSNSRSEMNVSTLELGDSALYLCASSLAGVGGQYFGPGTRLTVT.

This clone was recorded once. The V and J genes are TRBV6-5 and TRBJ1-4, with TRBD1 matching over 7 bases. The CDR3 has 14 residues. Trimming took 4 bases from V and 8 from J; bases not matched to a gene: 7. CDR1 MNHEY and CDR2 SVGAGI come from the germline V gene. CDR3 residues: CASSSYRGNEKLFF. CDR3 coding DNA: TGTGCCAGCAGTTCCTACAGGGGTAACGAAAAACTGTTTTTT.

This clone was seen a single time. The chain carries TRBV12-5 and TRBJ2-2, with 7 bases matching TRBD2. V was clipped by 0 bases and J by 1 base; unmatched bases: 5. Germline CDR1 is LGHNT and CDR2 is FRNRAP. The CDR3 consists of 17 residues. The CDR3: CASGLVWQRGNTGELFF. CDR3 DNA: TGTGCTAGTGGTTTGGTATGGCAGCGGGGGAACACCGGGGAGCTGTTTTTT.

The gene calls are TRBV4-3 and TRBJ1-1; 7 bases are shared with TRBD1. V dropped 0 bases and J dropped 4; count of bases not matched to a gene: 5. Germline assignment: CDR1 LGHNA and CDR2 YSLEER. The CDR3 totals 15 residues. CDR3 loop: CASSQDQGGFTEAFF. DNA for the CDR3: TGCGCCAGCAGCCAAGATCAGGGGGGATTCACTGAAGCTTTCTTT.

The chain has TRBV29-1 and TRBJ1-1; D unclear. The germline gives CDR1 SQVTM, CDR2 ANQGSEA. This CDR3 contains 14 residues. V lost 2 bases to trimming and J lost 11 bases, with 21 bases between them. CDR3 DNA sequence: TGCAGCGTTGAACATAGGAAGTACGGAGGAGCGGCTTTCTTT. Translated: CSVEHRKYGGAAFF.

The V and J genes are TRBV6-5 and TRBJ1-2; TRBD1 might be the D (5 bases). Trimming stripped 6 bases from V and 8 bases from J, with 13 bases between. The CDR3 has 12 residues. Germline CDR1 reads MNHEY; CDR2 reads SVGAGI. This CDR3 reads CASRPRVGGYTF. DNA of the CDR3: TGTGCCAGCAGACCCAGGGTGGGGGGCTACACCTTC.

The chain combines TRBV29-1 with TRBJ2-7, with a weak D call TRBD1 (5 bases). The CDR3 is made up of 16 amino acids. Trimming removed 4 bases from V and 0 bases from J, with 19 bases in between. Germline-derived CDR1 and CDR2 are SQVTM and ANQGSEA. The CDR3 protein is CSVVVVGPTSSYEQYF. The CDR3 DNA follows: TGCAGCGTTGTGGTAGTGGGGCCCACTTCCTCCTACGAGCAGTACTTC.

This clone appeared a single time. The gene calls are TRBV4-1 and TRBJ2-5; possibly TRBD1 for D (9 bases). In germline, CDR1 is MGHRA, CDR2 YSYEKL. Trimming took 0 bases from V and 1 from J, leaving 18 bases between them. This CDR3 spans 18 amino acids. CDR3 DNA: TGCGCCAGCAGCCAAGACGGGGGGGGACAGGGATTCCAAGAGACCCAGTACTTC. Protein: CASSQDGGGQGFQETQYF.

CDR3 nucleotides: TGTGCCAGCAGCTTCCCAGCGGGGGGCTCCTACGAGCAGTACTTC. Translating gives CASSFPAGGSYEQYF. J is TRBJ2-7 and V is TRBV7-9, with 9 bases aligning to TRBD2. CDR1 is SEHNR, CDR2 FQNEAQ, per germline (reference sequence). After removal of 3 bases from V and 0 bases from J, the junction contained 3 bases not matched to a gene. This CDR3 spans 15 amino acids.